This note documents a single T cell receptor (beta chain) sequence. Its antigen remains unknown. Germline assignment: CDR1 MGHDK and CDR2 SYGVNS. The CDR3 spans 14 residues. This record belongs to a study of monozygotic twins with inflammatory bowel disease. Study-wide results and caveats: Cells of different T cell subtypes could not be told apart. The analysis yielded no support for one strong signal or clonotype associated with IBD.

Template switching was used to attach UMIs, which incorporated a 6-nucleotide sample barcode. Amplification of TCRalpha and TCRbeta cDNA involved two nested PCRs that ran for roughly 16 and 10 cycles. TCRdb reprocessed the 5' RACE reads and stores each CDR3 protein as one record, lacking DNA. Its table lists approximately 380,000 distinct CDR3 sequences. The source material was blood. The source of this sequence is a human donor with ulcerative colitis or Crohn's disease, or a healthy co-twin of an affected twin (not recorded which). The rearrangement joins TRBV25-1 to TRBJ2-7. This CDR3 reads CASSEADFPYEQYF.